Sequencing of this T cell receptor beta chain was carried out in a study of T cell repertoires in cytomegalovirus infection. Across the study: CMV epitopes that were recently identified and HLA-C-restricted were used alongside well-studied HLA-B-restricted ones. Indicated by public TCR beta signatures were CMV infection and matching HLA type.

Regarding this clonotype: Its antigen is undetermined.

Each CDR3 protein gets one entry after TCRdb re-called the reads with MiXCR. The sample consists of about 60,000 distinct CDR3 sequences, 20% to 25% of them appearing once. The CDR3 spans 14 residues. The V end was cut by 4 bases, the J end by 1 base, with 7 bases between. The germline V gene has CDR1 SGHVS and CDR2 FNYEAQ. The study, taken as a whole, reports: Cumulative public TCR beta family frequency identified CMV carriers with the relevant HLA. Dominant in the ex vivo response were TCR beta clonotypes restricted by HLA-C and specific for CMV.

The sequence derives from a human donor in good health (CMV status not recorded). Some clones in this sample may be carry-over from other donors' samples. Specimen: CD8+ T cells from cultured PBMCs, collected from culture after CMV antigen stimulation. The chain joins TRBV7-6 to TRBJ2-2; D is unresolved. CDR3 sequence: CASSSRMNTGELFF. The DNA for the CDR3 is TGTGCCAGCAGCTCCCGAATGAACACCGGGGAGCTGTTTTTT.